These T cell receptor beta chains were read from a single sample in a study of molecular identifiers for immune sequencing clone quantification. MiXCR was run by TCRdb on the PCR reads, yielding one entry per CDR3 protein. The sample lists around 300,000 distinct CDR3 sequences, 24% seen once, with around 0.76% in the top ten. Sequencing used naive CD8+ T cells from blood, with Jurkat cell RNA spiked in. These receptors all come from a human donor in good health. Some libraries in this study had Jurkat cell RNA spiked in. The CDR3 runs from the conserved cysteine through the conserved F or W. The order of the fields is J gene, V gene, CDR3 protein.

>TRBJ2-7|TRBV20-1
CSARPGTSEGEQYF
>TRBJ2-7|TRBV6-2/TRBV6-3
CATRTGLEQYF
>TRBJ2-1|TRBV4-3
CASSQVGFQFF
>TRBJ2-3|TRBV27
CASSLSSADTQYF
>TRBJ2-7|TRBV6-1
CASSERARISGSLYEQYF
>TRBJ2-7|TRBV19
CASSPGPWGSYEQYF
>TRBJ1-1|TRBV4-1
CASSLTRDTEAFF
>TRBJ2-2|TRBV6-5
CASSYNTGELFF
>TRBJ1-1|TRBV24-1
CATRAGAHTEAFF
>TRBJ2-7|TRBV4-1
CASSPAGGQGTSSYEQYF
>TRBJ1-4|TRBV7-9
CASSLGQLLFF
>TRBJ1-4|TRBV7-9
CASSLTDRGNEKLFF
>TRBJ1-1|TRBV6-6
CASSYSHPEAFF
>TRBJ2-7|TRBV19
CASSIQAQSGYYYEQYF
>TRBJ2-1|TRBV5-4
CASSFRGPVGDEQFF
>TRBJ2-3|TRBV19
CASSMPASSTDTQYF
>TRBJ2-3|TRBV5-8
CASSLDRLKSGRVSTDTQYF
>TRBJ2-3|TRBV3-1
CAGSQDPGELTDTQYF